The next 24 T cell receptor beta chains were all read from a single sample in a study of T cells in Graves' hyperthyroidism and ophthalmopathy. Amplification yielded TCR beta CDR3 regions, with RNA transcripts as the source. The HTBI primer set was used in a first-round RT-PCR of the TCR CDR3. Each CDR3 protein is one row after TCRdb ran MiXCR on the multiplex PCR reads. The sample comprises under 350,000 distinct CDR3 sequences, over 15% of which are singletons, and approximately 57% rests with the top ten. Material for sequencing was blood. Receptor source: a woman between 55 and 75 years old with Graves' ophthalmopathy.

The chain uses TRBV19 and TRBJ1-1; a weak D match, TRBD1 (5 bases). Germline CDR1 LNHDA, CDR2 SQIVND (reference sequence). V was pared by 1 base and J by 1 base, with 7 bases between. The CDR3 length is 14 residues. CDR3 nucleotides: TGTGCCAGTAGTATAGGAAGGGGGAACACTGAAGCTTTCTTT. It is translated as CASSIGRGNTEAFF. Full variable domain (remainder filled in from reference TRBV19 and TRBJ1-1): DGGITQSPKYLFRKEGQNVTLSCEQNLNHDAMYWYRQDPGQGLRLIYYSQIVNDFQKGDIAEGYSVSREKKESFPLTVTSAQKNPTAFYLCASSIGRGNTEAFFGQGTRLTVV.

The CDR3 sequence: CASSETGAGYTF. The CDR3 coding sequence is TGTGCCAGCAGTGAGACAGGGGCTGGCTACACCTTC. The rearrangement uses TRBV2 and TRBJ1-2; 8 nucleotides agree with TRBD1. With 3 bases clipped from V and 7 bases from J, the junction kept 1 base outside the gene matches. This CDR3 has 12 residues. The germline gives CDR1 SNHLY, CDR2 FYNNEI.

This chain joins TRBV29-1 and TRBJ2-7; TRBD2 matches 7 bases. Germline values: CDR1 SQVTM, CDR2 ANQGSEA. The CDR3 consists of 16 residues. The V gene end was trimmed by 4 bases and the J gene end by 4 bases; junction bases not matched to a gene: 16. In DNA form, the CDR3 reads TGCAGCGTTGGAGGGATGGCAGGGAGGGACCGATACGAGCAGTACTTC. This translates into CSVGGMAGRDRYEQYF.

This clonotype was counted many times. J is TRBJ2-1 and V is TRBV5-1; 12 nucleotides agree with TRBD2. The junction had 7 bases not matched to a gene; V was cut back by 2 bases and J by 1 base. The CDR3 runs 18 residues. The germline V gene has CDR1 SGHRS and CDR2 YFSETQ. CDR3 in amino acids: CASSFGSGTSGSYNEQFF. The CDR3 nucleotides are TGCGCCAGCAGCTTCGGGTCCGGGACTAGCGGGTCCTACAATGAGCAGTTCTTC.

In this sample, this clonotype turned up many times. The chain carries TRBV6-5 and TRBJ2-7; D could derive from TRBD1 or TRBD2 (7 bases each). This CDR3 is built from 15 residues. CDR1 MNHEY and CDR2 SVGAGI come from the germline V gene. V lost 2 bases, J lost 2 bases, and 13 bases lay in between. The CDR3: CASSYGGDSTYEQYF. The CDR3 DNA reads TGTGCCAGCAGTTACGGGGGGGACAGTACCTACGAGCAGTACTTC.

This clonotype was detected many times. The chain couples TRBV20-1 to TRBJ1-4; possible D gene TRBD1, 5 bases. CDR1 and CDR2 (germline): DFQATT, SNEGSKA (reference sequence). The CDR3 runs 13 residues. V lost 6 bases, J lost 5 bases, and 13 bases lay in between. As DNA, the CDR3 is TGCAGTGCCGTCGGGACGGTGAATGAAAAACTGTTTTTT. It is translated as CSAVGTVNEKLFF.

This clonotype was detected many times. This CDR3 reads CASSLVRQGGVEQYF. The CDR3 region has the DNA TGTGCCAGCAGCTTAGTACGCCAGGGTGGAGTCGAGCAGTACTTC. The chain couples TRBV7-2 to TRBJ2-7; a weak D match, TRBD1 (5 bases). The CDR3 is made up of 15 amino acids. Trimming pared 1 base from V and 6 bases from J, leaving 16 bases between. Germline V gene lookup returns CDR1 SGHTA and CDR2 FQGNSA.

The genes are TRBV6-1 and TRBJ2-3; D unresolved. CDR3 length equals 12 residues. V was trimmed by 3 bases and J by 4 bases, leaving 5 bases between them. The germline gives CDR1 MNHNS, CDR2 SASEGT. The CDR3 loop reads CASSDNSDTQYF. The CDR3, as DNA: TGTGCCAGCAGTGATAATTCAGATACGCAGTATTTT.

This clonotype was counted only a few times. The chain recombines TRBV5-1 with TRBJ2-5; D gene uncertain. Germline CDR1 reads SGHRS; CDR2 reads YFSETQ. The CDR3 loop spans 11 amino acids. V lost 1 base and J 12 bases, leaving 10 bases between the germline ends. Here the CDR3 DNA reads TGCGCCAGCAGCTTGCACGTCGACAAGTACTTC. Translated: CASSLHVDKYF.

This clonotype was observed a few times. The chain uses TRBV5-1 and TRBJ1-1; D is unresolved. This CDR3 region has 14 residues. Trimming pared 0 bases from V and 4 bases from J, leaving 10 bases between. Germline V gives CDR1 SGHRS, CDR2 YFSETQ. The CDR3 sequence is CASSLDFPSTEAFF. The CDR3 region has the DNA TGCGCCAGCAGCTTGGACTTCCCCAGCACTGAAGCTTTCTTT.

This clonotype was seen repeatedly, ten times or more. DNA of the CDR3: TGTGCCAGCAGCTTTGAAATCCCAACGAGCTACACCTTC. This encodes CASSFEIPTSYTF. This chain connects TRBV7-2 to TRBJ1-2; the D is unclear. The V gene lost 3 bases and the J gene lost 9 bases, with 14 bases spanning the gap. This CDR3 is 13 amino acids long. Looked up from germline, CDR1 is SGHTA and CDR2 is FQGNSA.

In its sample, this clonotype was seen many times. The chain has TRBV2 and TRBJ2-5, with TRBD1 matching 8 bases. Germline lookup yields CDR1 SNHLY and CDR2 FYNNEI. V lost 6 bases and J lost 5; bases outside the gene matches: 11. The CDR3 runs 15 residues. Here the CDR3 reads CASRRQGILLETQYF. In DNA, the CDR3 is TGTGCCAGCAGAAGACAGGGGATACTACTGGAGACCCAGTACTTC.

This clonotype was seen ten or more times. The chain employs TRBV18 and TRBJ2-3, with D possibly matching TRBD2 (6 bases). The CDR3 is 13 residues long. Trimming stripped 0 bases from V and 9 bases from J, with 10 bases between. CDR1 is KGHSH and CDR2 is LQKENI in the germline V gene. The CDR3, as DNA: TGTGCCAGCTCACCACCGGGGGACTTCACGCAGTATTTT. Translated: CASSPPGDFTQYF.

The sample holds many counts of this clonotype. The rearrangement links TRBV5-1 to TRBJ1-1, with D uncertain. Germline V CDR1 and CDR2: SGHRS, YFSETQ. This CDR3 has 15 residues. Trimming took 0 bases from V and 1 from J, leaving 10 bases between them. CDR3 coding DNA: TGCGCCAGCAGCTTGGGTGAGGGCGCGAACACTGAAGCTTTCTTT. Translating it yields CASSLGEGANTEAFF.

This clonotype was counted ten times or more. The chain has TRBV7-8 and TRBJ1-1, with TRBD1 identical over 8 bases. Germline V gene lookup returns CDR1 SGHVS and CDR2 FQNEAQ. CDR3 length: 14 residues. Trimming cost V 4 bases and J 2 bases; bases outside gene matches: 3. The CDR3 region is CASSSGQGNTEAFF. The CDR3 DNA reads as TGTGCCAGCAGCTCTGGACAGGGAAACACTGAAGCTTTCTTT.

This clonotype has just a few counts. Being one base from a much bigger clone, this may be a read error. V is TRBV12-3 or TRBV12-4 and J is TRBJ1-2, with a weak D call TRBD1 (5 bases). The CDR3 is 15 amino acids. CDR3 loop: CASRNAGFVNYGYIF. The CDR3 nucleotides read TGTGCCAGCAGGAACGCAGGGTTTGTGAATTATGGCTACATCTTC.

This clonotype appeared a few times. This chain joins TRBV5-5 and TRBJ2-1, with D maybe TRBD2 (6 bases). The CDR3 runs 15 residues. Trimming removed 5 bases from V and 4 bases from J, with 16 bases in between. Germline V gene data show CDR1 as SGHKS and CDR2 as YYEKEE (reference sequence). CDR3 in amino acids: CASSRRDAGYNEQFF. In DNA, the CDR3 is TGTGCCAGCAGTCGGAGAGACGCGGGGTACAATGAGCAGTTCTTC. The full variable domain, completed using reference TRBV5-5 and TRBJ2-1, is DAGVTQSPTHLIKTRGQQVTLRCSPISGHKSVSWYQQVLGQGPQFIFQYYEKEERGRGNFPDRFSARQFPNYSSELNVNALLLGDSALYLCASSRRDAGYNEQFFGPGTRLTVL.

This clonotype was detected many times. The CDR3: CASSTKTVGSTEAFF. The DNA of the CDR3 is TGTGCCAGCTCAACGAAGACAGTTGGGTCCACTGAAGCTTTCTTT. The chain links TRBV18 to TRBJ1-1, with D possibly matching TRBD1 (5 bases). The CDR3 contains 15 residues. Germline assignment: CDR1 KGHSH and CDR2 LQKENI. V lost 5 bases to trimming and J lost 4 bases, with 17 bases between them.

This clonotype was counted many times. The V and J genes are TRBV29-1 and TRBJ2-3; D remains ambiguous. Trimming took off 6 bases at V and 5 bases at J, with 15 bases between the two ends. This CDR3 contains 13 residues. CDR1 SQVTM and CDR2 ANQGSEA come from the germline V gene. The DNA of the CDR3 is TGCAGCGTACTTGTGGGCTCAATAGATACGCAGTATTTT. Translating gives CSVLVGSIDTQYF.

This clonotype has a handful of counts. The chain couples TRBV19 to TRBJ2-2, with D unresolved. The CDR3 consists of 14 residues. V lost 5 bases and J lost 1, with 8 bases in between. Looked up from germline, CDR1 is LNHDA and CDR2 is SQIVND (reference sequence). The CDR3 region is CASSVGGNTGELFF. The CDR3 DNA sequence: TGTGCCAGTAGTGTAGGCGGGAACACCGGGGAGCTGTTTTTT.

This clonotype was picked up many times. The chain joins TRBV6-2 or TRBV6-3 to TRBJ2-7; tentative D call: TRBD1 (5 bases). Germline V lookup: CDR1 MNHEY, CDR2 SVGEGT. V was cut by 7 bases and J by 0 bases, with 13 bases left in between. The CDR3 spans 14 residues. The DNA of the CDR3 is TGTGCCAGCATTCTGGACAACTTCTCCTACGAGCAGTACTTC. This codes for CASILDNFSYEQYF.

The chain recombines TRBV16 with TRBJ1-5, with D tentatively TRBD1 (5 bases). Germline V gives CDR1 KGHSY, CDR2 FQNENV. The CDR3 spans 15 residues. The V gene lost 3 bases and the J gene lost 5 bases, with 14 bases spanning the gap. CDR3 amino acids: CASSHLGDDDQPQHF. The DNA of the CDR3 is TGTGCCAGCAGCCATTTGGGGGATGACGATCAGCCCCAGCATTTT.

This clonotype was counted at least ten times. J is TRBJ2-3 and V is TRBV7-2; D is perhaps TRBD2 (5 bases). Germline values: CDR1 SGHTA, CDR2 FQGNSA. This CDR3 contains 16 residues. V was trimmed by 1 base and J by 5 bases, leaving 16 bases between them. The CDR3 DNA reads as TGTGCCAGCAGCTTAGTTCATTCGGGGTATGGAGATACGCAGTATTTT. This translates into CASSLVHSGYGDTQYF.

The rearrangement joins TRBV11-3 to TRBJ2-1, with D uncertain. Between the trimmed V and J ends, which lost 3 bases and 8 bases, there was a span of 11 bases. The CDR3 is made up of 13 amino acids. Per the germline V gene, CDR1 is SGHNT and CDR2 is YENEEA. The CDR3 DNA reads TGTGCCAGCAGCTTGGCCGGGCTGGATGAGCAGTTCTTC. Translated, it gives CASSLAGLDEQFF.